These 30 T cell receptor beta chains came from one sample sequenced in a study of OX40 agonist ivuxolimab in advanced cancers. TCRdb's copy holds only in-frame clones and misses some; the assay was immunoSEQ multiplex PCR. The sample lists roughly 92,000 clones, under 85% occurring once. This specimen consisted of CD4+ or CD8+ T cells sorted from blood, obtained in a trial of the OX40 agonist ivuxolimab. The receptors come from an adult with an advanced solid tumor such as melanoma, head and neck, liver or kidney cancer.

The rearrangement links TRBV6-6 to TRBJ1-5, with D tentatively TRBD1 (5 bases). The CDR3 covers 13 residues. V lost 8 bases and J 1 base, leaving 9 bases between the germline ends. Germline V gene sequence: CDR1 MNHNY, CDR2 SVGAGI (reference sequence). CDR3 amino acids: CASAGPSNQPQHF. The CDR3 coding sequence is TGTGCCAGCGCAGGGCCCAGCAATCAGCCCCAGCATTTT.

V usage is TRBV5-1 and J usage is TRBJ1-1; D possibly corresponds to TRBD1 (6 bases). Germline values: CDR1 SGHRS, CDR2 YFSETQ. V was clipped by 0 bases and J by 7 bases, with 13 bases between them. CDR3 length: 14 amino acids. CDR3 DNA sequence: TGCGCCAGCAGCTTGGCTACAGGGACGGGTGAAGCTTTCTTT. It yields the protein CASSLATGTGEAFF.

V usage is TRBV7-2 and J usage is TRBJ2-3; D is uncertain. Germline V CDR1 and CDR2: SGHTA, FQGNSA. The CDR3 is 12 residues long. The V and J ends lost 4 bases and 5 bases respectively, with 7 bases between them. DNA of the CDR3: TGTGCCAGCAGCTCCCGAGGAGATACGCAGTATTTT. This codes for CASSSRGDTQYF.

The gene calls are TRBV5-1 and TRBJ2-5; 8 positions match TRBD2. With V trimmed by 4 bases and J by 9 bases, 14 bases remained unmatched. This CDR3 is 15 amino acids long. The germline V gene encodes CDR1 SGHRS and CDR2 YFSETQ. DNA for the CDR3: TGCGCCAGCAGCAGGGGGACTAGTCCTGGGACGCCCCAGTACTTC. It specifies CASSRGTSPGTPQYF.

The chain joins TRBV19 to TRBJ2-2; D unresolved. CDR3 length: 13 amino acids. Germline V gene sequence: CDR1 LNHDA, CDR2 SQIVND (reference sequence). The germline V and J ends were trimmed by 8 bases and 2 bases, with 9 bases remaining between them. CDR3 sequence reads: CASVTHNTGELFF. As DNA, the CDR3 is TGTGCCAGTGTGACACACAACACCGGGGAGCTGTTTTTT. Combining the CDR3 with reference TRBV19 and TRBJ2-2 gives the whole variable domain DGGITQSPKYLFRKEGQNVTLSCEQNLNHDAMYWYRQDPGQGLRLIYYSQIVNDFQKGDIAEGYSVSREKKESFPLTVTSAQKNPTAFYLCASVTHNTGELFFGEGSRLTVL.

The J gene is TRBJ2-5, the V gene TRBV9; 9 bases are shared with TRBD1. The DNA end lines up better with TRBJ2-7; the J call may be wrong. The CDR3 has 16 residues. Germline CDR1 SGDLS, CDR2 YYNGEE. The CDR3 sequence is CASSVSLTGGPYEQYF. The CDR3 DNA reads TGTGCCAGCAGCGTAAGTTTGACAGGGGGGCCCTACGAGCAGTACTTC.

The chain carries TRBV7-9 and TRBJ2-7; 10 bases match TRBD2. Unmatched junction bases numbered 3, after V lost 5 bases and J lost 5 bases. Germline V CDR1 and CDR2: SEHNR, FQNEAQ (reference sequence). The CDR3 extends over 13 amino acids. In DNA, the CDR3 is TGTGCCAGCAGCCCTAGCGGGGGCAACGAGCAGTACTTC. This gives the protein CASSPSGGNEQYF.

This clone came up once. CDR3 sequence (DNA): TGTGCCAGCTCACCCAGGACTAGCGACCTCCGAGCATCCGAGCAGTACTTC. Encoded protein: CASSPRTSDLRASEQYF. This chain links TRBV18 with TRBJ2-7, with 9 bases identical to TRBD2. Trimming took 3 bases from V and 6 from J; bases not matched to a gene: 15. The CDR3 has 17 residues. In germline, CDR1 is KGHSH, CDR2 LQKENI.

The chain couples TRBV6-5 to TRBJ2-7; TRBD1 might be the D (6 bases). The CDR3 spans 16 residues. Germline V CDR1 and CDR2: MNHEY, SVGAGI. The germline V and J ends were trimmed by 2 bases and 0 bases, with 14 bases remaining between them. DNA of the CDR3: TGTGCCAGCAGTTACGGGAGCAGGGGTAGCTCCTACGAGCAGTACTTC. This translates into CASSYGSRGSSYEQYF.

J is TRBJ2-1 and V is TRBV27; weak D call: TRBD1 (6 bases). Germline CDR1 is MNHEY and CDR2 is SMNVEV (reference sequence). This CDR3 spans 15 amino acids. V lost 2 bases to trimming and J lost 2 bases, with 10 bases between them. CDR3 in amino acids: CASSLRGSTYNEQFF. The DNA for the CDR3 is TGTGCCAGCAGTTTAAGGGGGAGTACCTACAATGAGCAGTTCTTC.

This chain links TRBV2 with TRBJ2-3, with 9 bases lining up with TRBD1. This CDR3 spans 14 amino acids. Germline V gene sequence: CDR1 SNHLY, CDR2 FYNNEI. V was clipped by 7 bases and J by 1 base; unmatched bases: 3. CDR3 DNA: TGTGCCAGCACGCGGACAGGGGGCACAGATACGCAGTATTTT. Its protein product is CASTRTGGTDTQYF.

The J gene is TRBJ2-2, the V gene TRBV5-4, with TRBD2 identical over 7 bases. J lost 1 base, V lost 4 bases, and 7 bases had no gene match. The CDR3 runs 16 residues. Germline values: CDR1 SGHNT, CDR2 YYREEE (reference sequence). For the CDR3, the DNA is TGTGCCAGCAGCCGAACCCGGGGGGAGAACACCGGGGAGCTGTTTTTT. Translated, it gives CASSRTRGENTGELFF.

The V gene is TRBV27, the J gene TRBJ1-1; 7 bases fit TRBD1. The CDR3 runs to 15 residues. The junction had 7 bases not matched to a gene; V was cut back by 6 bases and J by 0 bases. The germline V gene encodes CDR1 MNHEY and CDR2 SMNVEV (reference sequence). CDR3 nucleotides: TGTGCCAGCAGCCGAGGACAGGCCCTGAACACTGAAGCTTTCTTT. It encodes CASSRGQALNTEAFF.

V gene TRBV19 combines with J gene TRBJ1-1; D not certain. The CDR3 length is 12 residues. Germline CDR1 and CDR2: LNHDA and SQIVND (reference sequence). Trimming removed 0 bases from V and 6 bases from J, with 5 bases in between. The CDR3 is CASSIDKSEAFF. The CDR3 DNA follows: TGTGCCAGTAGTATAGACAAGTCTGAAGCTTTCTTT.

This chain connects TRBV19 to TRBJ2-7; D call uncertain. V was cut by 4 bases and J by 6 bases, with 19 bases left in between. CDR1 and CDR2 (germline): LNHDA, SQIVND (reference sequence). The CDR3 length is 15 residues. The CDR3 DNA reads as TGTGCCAGTAGTAGAACAGTTAGCCCTTCCGGCGAGCAGTACTTC. It specifies CASSRTVSPSGEQYF.

In its sample, this clone was seen once. CDR3 sequence reads: CASSFGGGGSSYEQYF. The CDR3 DNA reads TGTGCCAGCAGCTTTGGCGGGGGCGGGTCCTCCTACGAGCAGTACTTC. The chain joins TRBV7-9 to TRBJ2-5; TRBD2 is a possible D gene (7 bases). The tail of the sequence fits TRBJ2-7 better, so the J call may be wrong. Germline V lookup: CDR1 SEHNR, CDR2 FQNEAQ (reference sequence). The CDR3 extends over 16 amino acids.

The rearrangement joins TRBV27 to TRBJ2-7, with 9 bases identical to TRBD2. Per the germline V gene, CDR1 is MNHEY and CDR2 is SMNVEV (reference sequence). There are 14 residues in the CDR3. With 2 bases clipped from V and 6 bases from J, the junction kept 5 bases outside the gene matches. In DNA, the CDR3 is TGTGCCAGCAGTTTAGCGGGGGGGCCGAGCGAGCAGTACTTC. Amino acids: CASSLAGGPSEQYF.

V and J are TRBV6-5 and TRBJ2-2; 10 bases map to TRBD2. The CDR3 is made up of 16 amino acids. The trim removed 2 bases at V and 8 bases at J, leaving 8 bases unmatched. Germline V CDR1 and CDR2: MNHEY, SVGAGI. CDR3 residues: CASSYRAGGPSGELFF. The CDR3 DNA is TGTGCCAGCAGTTACCGAGCGGGAGGGCCGTCTGGGGAGCTGTTTTTT.

This clone was recorded only once. This chain joins TRBV11-2 and TRBJ2-2, with no clear D. The V and J ends lost 1 base and 7 bases respectively, with 7 bases between them. The germline V gene encodes CDR1 SGHAT and CDR2 FQNNGV. The CDR3 has 13 residues. The CDR3 DNA reads TGTGCCAGCAGCTTAGTAGCAGTCGGGGAGCTGTTTTTT. This codes for CASSLVAVGELFF.

The chain joins TRBV6-6 to TRBJ2-5; D not resolved. V was trimmed by 6 bases and J by 7 bases, leaving 15 bases between them. From germline, CDR1 is MNHNY and CDR2 SVGAGI (reference sequence). The CDR3 has 13 amino acids. The CDR3 DNA sequence: TGTGCCAGCAGCCCTCGGGTGGAAGCGACCCAGTACTTC. Protein: CASSPRVEATQYF.

V and J are TRBV11-2 and TRBJ2-5, with D perhaps matching TRBD1 (6 bases). TRBJ2-7 matches the DNA end more closely, so the J call is doubtful. The CDR3 is 15 residues long. Germline lookup yields CDR1 SGHAT and CDR2 FQNNGV. Here the CDR3 reads CASSLDRGYSYEQYF. In DNA form, the CDR3 reads TGTGCCAGCAGCTTAGACAGGGGTTACTCCTACGAGCAGTACTTC.

This sequence joins TRBV20-1 and TRBJ1-2; the match to TRBD1 covers 9 bases. The CDR3 loop spans 11 amino acids. Germline V gives CDR1 DFQATT, CDR2 SNEGSKA (reference sequence). The CDR3 sequence is CRLQGAHGYTF. Written as DNA, the CDR3 is TGCAGGTTACAGGGGGCCCACGGCTACACCTTC.

The chain couples TRBV27 to TRBJ2-5; possibly TRBD1 for D (6 bases). Matching the DNA end better, TRBJ2-7 makes the J call doubtful. Germline CDR1 and CDR2: MNHEY and SMNVEV (reference sequence). The CDR3 has 15 amino acids. The CDR3 bases are TGTGCCAGCAGTTCCCAGGGGCCTTCCTCCTACGAGCAGTACTTC. This encodes CASSSQGPSSYEQYF.

This clone is a singleton in its sample. The V call is TRBV7-9, the J call TRBJ2-2, with D perhaps TRBD2 (5 bases). The germline V gene encodes CDR1 SEHNR and CDR2 FQNEAQ (reference sequence). The CDR3 consists of 15 residues. Trimming stripped 3 bases from V and 7 bases from J, with 15 bases between. CDR3 DNA: TGTGCCAGCAGCTTCCCCAGGTTCAGCGGCGGGGAGCTGTTTTTT. Translation: CASSFPRFSGGELFF.

This chain's CDR3 is CASTPSGITDTQYF. The CDR3 coding sequence is TGTGCCAGCACTCCTAGCGGGATCACAGATACGCAGTATTTT. The rearrangement joins TRBV5-4 to TRBJ2-3, with TRBD2 matching over 9 bases. The CDR3 runs 14 residues. CDR1 is SGHNT, CDR2 YYREEE, per germline (reference sequence). The J segment lost 2 bases and the V segment lost 6 bases, leaving 4 bases of the junction unmatched.

V usage is TRBV15 and J usage is TRBJ1-1; D gene ambiguous. The CDR3 sequence is 15 residues long. V was cut by 1 base and J by 4 bases, with 13 bases left in between. Germline V gene data show CDR1 as LNHNV and CDR2 as YYDKDF (reference sequence). In nucleotides, the CDR3 is TGTGCCACCAGCAGAGGGGGAGAGGGCGGCACTGAAGCTTTCTTT. Amino acids: CATSRGGEGGTEAFF.

This clone was seen once. V is TRBV5-1 and J is TRBJ2-6; D tentatively reads TRBD1 or TRBD2 (5 bases each). CDR1 SGHRS and CDR2 YFSETQ come from the germline V gene. Trimming stripped 4 bases from V and 4 bases from J, with 15 bases between. This CDR3 is built from 16 residues. CDR3 residues: CASSQGASGGANVLTF. The CDR3, as DNA: TGCGCCAGCAGCCAAGGGGCCTCGGGAGGGGCCAACGTCCTGACTTTC.

This chain links TRBV6-5 with TRBJ1-5; D is possibly TRBD1 (5 bases). Trimming removed 4 bases at V and 6 bases at J, with 13 bases between. Germline loops: CDR1 MNHEY, CDR2 SVGAGI. CDR3 length: 14 amino acids. The CDR3 DNA reads as TGTGCCAGCAGTTCCGGGAGCGGGGCTCAGCCCCAGCATTTT. Translating it yields CASSSGSGAQPQHF.

This sequence joins TRBV6-6 and TRBJ1-1, with TRBD1 identical over 9 bases. The germline gives CDR1 MNHNY, CDR2 SVGAGI (reference sequence). There are 16 residues in the CDR3. The junction had 7 bases not matched to a gene; V was cut back by 2 bases and J by 3 bases. The CDR3 reads CASSYGNRGRHTEAFF. The CDR3 DNA sequence: TGTGCCAGCAGTTACGGAAACAGGGGGCGGCACACTGAAGCTTTCTTT.

The chain combines TRBV6-5 with TRBJ1-2; D gene ambiguous. Trimming stripped 5 bases from V and 7 bases from J, with 14 bases between. CDR3 size: 13 residues. CDR1 is MNHEY, CDR2 SVGAGI, per germline. CDR3 sequence: CASSLKALGGYTF. The CDR3 nucleotides read TGTGCCAGCAGTCTTAAAGCTCTGGGTGGCTACACCTTC.